This T cell receptor (beta chain) was observed in a study of blood T cell repertoires in COVID-19. Study overall: Material from acute and convalescent COVID-19 was sourced from the United States, Italy and Spain. Nucleic acid was either cDNA or gDNA, and it came from T cells, B-cell-depleted T cells, or PBMCs.

V lost 2 bases to trimming and J lost 7 bases; unmatched junction nucleotides: 3. Germline CDR1 reads MNHNS; CDR2 reads SASEGT. CDR3 length equals 13 residues. Under the authors' procedure: Amplification with reference gene primers provided the estimates of nucleated cell counts. Generated by immunoSEQ multiplex PCR, the TCRdb table keeps only in-frame clones and is missing some. Clone size and V and J calls were adopted from that table, with D and trimming inferred from the DNA. The sample records under 250,000 clones, roughly nine tenths being singletons. The source is a man in his sixties who had recovered from COVID-19. Specimen: peripheral blood. The rearrangement joins TRBV6-1 to TRBJ1-2; 8 nucleotides line up with TRBD1. CDR3 nucleotide sequence: TGTGCCAGCAGTGAACAGGGGGCGCTTGGCTACACCTTC. Amino acid sequence: CASSEQGALGYTF.